The T cell receptor beta chain under discussion was sequenced for a study of cytomegalovirus exposure and HLA in healthy donors. Germline CDR1 MNHEY, CDR2 SMNVEV (reference sequence). The V gene end was trimmed by 0 bases and the J gene end by 6 bases; junction bases not matched to a gene: 6. The CDR3 length is 16 residues. Method: immunoSEQ multiplex PCR; TCRdb's copy keeps in-frame clones and lacks some. Of 68,000 or so clones in the sample, approximately 88% were seen once. Sequenced: PBMCs. The TCR comes from a woman aged 18 to 35 in good health and CMV-seronegative. This chain uses TRBV27 with TRBJ2-1, with TRBD1 matching over 9 bases. The CDR3 nucleotides are TGTGCCAGCAGTTTATCTGGGACAGGGATCGGCAATGAGCAGTTCTTC. Its protein is CASSLSGTGIGNEQFF.